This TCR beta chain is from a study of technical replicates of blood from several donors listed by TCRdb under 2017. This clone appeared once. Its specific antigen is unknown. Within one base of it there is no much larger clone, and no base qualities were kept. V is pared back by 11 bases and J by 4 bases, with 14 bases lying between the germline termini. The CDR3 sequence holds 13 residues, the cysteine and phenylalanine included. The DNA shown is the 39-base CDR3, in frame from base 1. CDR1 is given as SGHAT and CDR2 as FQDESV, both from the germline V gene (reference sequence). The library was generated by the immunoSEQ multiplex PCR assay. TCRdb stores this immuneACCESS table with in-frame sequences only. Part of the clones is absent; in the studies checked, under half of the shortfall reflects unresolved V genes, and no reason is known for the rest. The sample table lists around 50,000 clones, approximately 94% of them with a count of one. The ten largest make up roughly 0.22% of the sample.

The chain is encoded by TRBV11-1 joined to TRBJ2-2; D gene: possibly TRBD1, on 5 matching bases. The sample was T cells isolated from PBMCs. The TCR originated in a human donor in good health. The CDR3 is CAGRGSGTGELFF. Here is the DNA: TGTGCCGGTAGGGGATCTGGCACCGGGGAGCTGTTTTTT.